These 16 T cell receptor beta chains came from one sample sequenced in a study of T cell changes during pregnancy in multiple sclerosis. Assay: immunoSEQ multiplex PCR; the TCRdb copy retains only in-frame clones and omits some. The sample lists about 100,000 clones, approximately 90% seen once, with less than 2% in the top ten. This sample comprised peripheral blood, obtained after pregnancy. Receptors were obtained from a female donor with multiple sclerosis, enrolled in a pregnancy study.

The rearrangement uses TRBV6-5 and TRBJ2-7, with TRBD2 as a possible D gene (5 bases). This CDR3 is built from 12 residues. Between the trimmed V and J ends, which lost 1 base and 6 bases, there was a span of 7 bases. CDR1 and CDR2 from the germline V gene are MNHEY and SVGAGI. This chain's CDR3 is CASSYLEGEQYF. In DNA, the CDR3 is TGTGCCAGCAGTTACTTAGAGGGCGAGCAGTACTTC.

The rearrangement links TRBV11-2 to TRBJ1-5; D is ambiguous. The CDR3 extends over 12 amino acids. V was pared by 3 bases and J by 2 bases, with 2 bases between. Germline V CDR1 and CDR2: SGHAT, FQNNGV. The CDR3 coding sequence is TGTGCCAGCAGCTTCGGCAATCAGCCCCAGCATTTT. Protein sequence: CASSFGNQPQHF.

The chain uses TRBV15 and TRBJ2-3, with TRBD1 identical over 7 bases. The trim removed 4 bases at V and 2 bases at J, leaving 6 bases unmatched. Germline-derived CDR1 and CDR2 are LNHNV and YYDKDF (reference sequence). This CDR3 comprises 15 residues. The CDR3 loop is CATSTGQAITDTQYF. CDR3 coding DNA: TGTGCCACCAGCACAGGACAGGCCATCACAGATACGCAGTATTTT.

This chain uses TRBV28 with TRBJ2-1; D gene uncertain. Germline CDR1 MDHEN, CDR2 SYDVKM. There are 12 residues in the CDR3. V was shortened by 3 bases and J by 6 bases, with 6 bases between the two germline ends. The DNA of the CDR3 is TGTGCCAGCAGTTTCCCCGGCAATGAGCAGTTCTTC. The encoded protein is CASSFPGNEQFF.

The chain carries TRBV27 and TRBJ1-5; D perhaps matches TRBD1 (6 bases). Trimming took off 3 bases at V and 3 bases at J, with 9 bases between the two ends. CDR3 size: 14 residues. Germline V gene lookup returns CDR1 MNHEY and CDR2 SMNVEV (reference sequence). CDR3 nucleotide sequence: TGTGCCAGCAGTTTCGGGGGGGCCAATCAGCCCCAGCATTTT. Translated: CASSFGGANQPQHF.

The chain is built from TRBV11-3 and TRBJ2-1, with 8 nucleotides matching TRBD1. Germline V gene data show CDR1 as SGHNT and CDR2 as YENEEA. Trimming cost V 4 bases and J 5 bases; bases outside gene matches: 19. This CDR3 comprises 19 residues. CDR3 residues: CASSSQRPPRDRQNNEQFF. DNA for the CDR3: TGTGCCAGCAGCTCGCAAAGACCGCCCCGGGACAGGCAAAACAATGAGCAGTTCTTC.

The genes are TRBV19 and TRBJ1-5; a possible D gene is TRBD1 (6 bases). The CDR3 contains 15 residues. Looked up from germline, CDR1 is LNHDA and CDR2 is SQIVND (reference sequence). V lost 9 bases, J lost 4 bases, and 19 bases lay in between. The CDR3 protein is CASKTTERGNQPQHF. The CDR3 coding sequence is TGTGCCAGCAAAACGACCGAAAGGGGGAATCAGCCCCAGCATTTT.

This chain joins TRBV27 and TRBJ2-7, with 10 nucleotides matching TRBD2. The V gene end was trimmed by 5 bases and the J gene end by 5 bases; junction bases not matched to a gene: 12. CDR3 length: 16 residues. Germline assignment: CDR1 MNHEY and CDR2 SMNVEV (reference sequence). CDR3 sequence: CASSLFKGLADDEQYF. DNA for the CDR3: TGTGCCAGCAGTCTATTCAAAGGACTAGCGGATGACGAGCAGTACTTC.

The chain couples TRBV7-9 to TRBJ2-7; TRBD1 matches 7 bases. V gave up 5 bases and J gave up 3 bases; unmatched junction bases: 10. This CDR3 comprises 15 residues. Germline V gene lookup returns CDR1 SEHNR and CDR2 FQNEAQ (reference sequence). Here the CDR3 reads CASSPPDRLFYEQYF. CDR3 nucleotide sequence: TGTGCCAGCAGCCCCCCGGACAGGCTCTTCTACGAGCAGTACTTC.

The V and J genes are TRBV7-8 and TRBJ1-3; D not resolved. CDR3 length: 13 residues. Germline lookup yields CDR1 SGHVS and CDR2 FQNEAQ. V lost 5 bases to trimming and J lost 0 bases, with 5 bases between them. The CDR3 sequence is CASSPISGNTIYF. The CDR3 nucleotides are TGTGCCAGCAGCCCCATCTCTGGAAACACCATATATTTT.

This chain uses TRBV9 with TRBJ2-7; tentative D call: TRBD1 (6 bases). V was shortened by 0 bases and J by 3 bases, with 10 bases between the two germline ends. The CDR3 is 14 amino acids. Per germline, CDR1 SGDLS and CDR2 YYNGEE. Written as DNA, the CDR3 is TGTGCCAGCAGCGTAGGGGGGCTAGACTACGAGCAGTACTTC. Amino acid sequence: CASSVGGLDYEQYF.

The sample holds a few counts of this clone. This chain connects TRBV11-1 to TRBJ2-5; maybe TRBD1 (6 bases). The germline CDR1 and CDR2 sequences are SGHAT and FQDESV (reference sequence). V lost 5 bases to trimming and J lost 2 bases, with 9 bases between them. The CDR3 runs to 13 residues. This CDR3 is CASSRGQQETQYF. In nucleotides, the CDR3 is TGTGCCAGCAGCAGAGGACAGCAAGAGACCCAGTACTTC.

This chain uses TRBV19 with TRBJ1-1; tentative D call: TRBD1 (5 bases). Germline CDR1 reads LNHDA; CDR2 reads SQIVND (reference sequence). CDR3 length equals 13 residues. V lost 9 bases and J lost 0, with 11 bases in between. The CDR3 DNA is TGTGCCAGCGCGGGACTGATGAACACTGAAGCTTTCTTT. Amino acid sequence: CASAGLMNTEAFF.

The genes are TRBV7-5 and TRBJ1-2; the listed D gene, TRBD1, was not tested against the DNA. TRBV7-5 is termed a pseudogene. This CDR3 has 12 amino acids. The CDR3 is CARGSSIPGYTF. In nucleotides, the CDR3 is TGTGCCAGGGGCAGCAGCATTCCTGGCTACACCTTC.

This rearrangement joins TRBV7-9 to TRBJ1-2; TRBD1 matches at 10 bases. V gave up 5 bases and J gave up 6 bases; unmatched junction bases: 3. This CDR3 is 13 amino acids long. Germline V gene data show CDR1 as SEHNR and CDR2 as FQNEAQ (reference sequence). CDR3 in amino acids: CASSPTGGHGYTF. The CDR3 DNA follows: TGTGCCAGCAGCCCGACAGGGGGCCATGGCTACACCTTC.

The V call is TRBV11-3, the J call TRBJ2-7, with D possibly matching TRBD1 (5 bases). The germline V gene has CDR1 SGHNT and CDR2 YENEEA. CDR3 size: 13 residues. The ends were cut back, 4 bases at V and 6 bases at J, with 13 bases in the middle. CDR3 sequence (DNA): TGTGCCAGCAGCTCAGCTGTCCAGGGCGAGCAGTACTTC. Its protein is CASSSAVQGEQYF.